A single sample gave rise to the 18 T cell receptor beta chains below, sequenced in a study of cytomegalovirus exposure and HLA in healthy donors. Vbeta (60) and Jbeta (13) primers were used in the PCR. Libraries were prepared by immunoSEQ multiplex PCR; TCRdb keeps only in-frame clonotypes and omits some of them. Of about 130,000 clones in the sample, roughly 79% are singletons; the top ten hold less than 0.75%. Sample: PBMCs. Receptors originate from a man younger than 35 in good health and CMV-seronegative.

This clone appeared a few times. The DNA of the CDR3 is TGTGCCAGTGTCGGCGGGACCACCGGGGAGCTGTTTTTT. This codes for CASVGGTTGELFF. This chain uses TRBV28 with TRBJ2-2, with a possible D match to TRBD2 (6 bases). CDR3 length: 13 amino acids. V lost 9 bases and J 4 bases, leaving 12 bases between the germline ends. Per germline, CDR1 MDHEN and CDR2 SYDVKM.

The V and J genes are TRBV21-1 and TRBJ2-1; the table gives TRBD2 as D, unverified against the DNA. TRBV21-1 constitutes a pseudogene. The CDR3 has 17 residues. CDR3 bases: TGTGCCAGCAGCAAAGGCTTAAGAGGGTACTCCTACAATGAGCAGTTCTTC. Translating gives CASSKGLRGYSYNEQFF.

This CDR3 is CAINQQGEADTQYF. The CDR3 DNA is TGTGCCATCAATCAACAGGGGGAAGCAGATACGCAGTATTTT. The chain combines TRBV10-3 with TRBJ2-3; 8 bases align to TRBD1. The CDR3 is 14 amino acids. The germline CDR1 and CDR2 sequences are ENHRY and SYGVKD. J was trimmed by 4 bases and V by 7 bases; bases with no gene match: 7.

The chain joins TRBV30 to TRBJ1-6; 7 nucleotides match TRBD1. Germline V gene data show CDR1 as GTSNPN and CDR2 as SVGIG (reference sequence). The V gene end was trimmed by 3 bases and the J gene end by 13 bases; junction bases not matched to a gene: 12. The CDR3 runs to 14 residues. CDR3 nucleotides: TGTGCCTGGAGCAAACGACAGGGCCCTCCCCCCCTCCACTTT. It translates to CAWSKRQGPPPLHF.

The gene calls are TRBV4-2 and TRBJ2-2, with TRBD1 matching over 8 bases. The CDR3 spans 16 residues. With 3 bases clipped from V and 6 bases from J, the junction kept 9 bases outside the gene matches. Germline loops: CDR1 LGHNA, CDR2 YNFKEQ. CDR3 DNA: TGTGCCAGCAGCCAGAAGTCCCGGGACAGGTCCGGGGAGCTGTTTTTT. Translation: CASSQKSRDRSGELFF.

This chain uses TRBV27 with TRBJ1-1; no definite D call. Germline V gene lookup returns CDR1 MNHEY and CDR2 SMNVEV (reference sequence). This CDR3 comprises 13 residues. With 0 bases removed from V and 6 bases from J, the gap between germline ends came to 8 bases. The DNA for the CDR3 is TGTGCCAGCAGTTTATCTAATACAGCTGAAGCTTTCTTT. Translation: CASSLSNTAEAFF.

The chain carries TRBV27 and TRBJ1-4, with D uncertain. The CDR3 runs to 17 residues. The V end was cut by 6 bases, the J end by 0 bases, with 17 bases between. Germline V CDR1 and CDR2: MNHEY, SMNVEV (reference sequence). CDR3 in amino acids: CASRLGGGLATNEKLFF. The DNA of the CDR3 is TGTGCCAGCAGACTCGGAGGCGGGCTCGCAACTAATGAAAAACTGTTTTTT.

The CDR3 nucleotides read TGTGCCAGCAGCCCCCGGGCCGGGATCGGCTATGGCTACACCTTC. This gives the protein CASSPRAGIGYGYTF. V gene TRBV9 combines with J gene TRBJ1-2; no clear D gene. V was trimmed by 4 bases and J by 4 bases, leaving 17 bases between them. This CDR3 region has 15 residues. CDR1 is SGDLS, CDR2 YYNGEE, per germline.

The V gene is TRBV6-5, the J gene TRBJ2-5, with a tentative D call TRBD2 (6 bases). CDR3 length equals 15 residues. Per germline, CDR1 MNHEY and CDR2 SVGAGI. V was shortened by 3 bases and J by 5 bases, with 16 bases between the two germline ends. CDR3 sequence (DNA): TGTGCCAGCAGTTATTCCCGGGGGAGGTATGAGACCCAGTACTTC. It yields the protein CASSYSRGRYETQYF.

The sample holds a few counts of this clone. The chain links TRBV6-5 to TRBJ1-5, with 8 bases identical to TRBD1. J gave up 13 bases and V 8 bases, and 10 bases lay outside the gene matches. CDR1 is MNHEY and CDR2 is SVGAGI in the germline V gene. This CDR3 is 12 amino acids long. Written as DNA, the CDR3 is TGTGCCAGCGGACAGGGTTTGGCATTACAGCATTTT. It specifies CASGQGLALQHF.

This chain joins TRBV18 and TRBJ2-5; no definite D call. The CDR3 contains 14 residues. V lost 3 bases and J lost 1, with 9 bases in between. The germline V gene has CDR1 KGHSH and CDR2 LQKENI. CDR3 sequence reads: CASSPPSLQETQYF. CDR3 DNA: TGTGCCAGCTCACCCCCTAGTCTCCAAGAGACCCAGTACTTC.

This chain connects TRBV28 to TRBJ1-2; 9 bases agree with TRBD1. The CDR3 loop spans 15 amino acids. J gave up 2 bases and V 4 bases, and 5 bases lay outside the gene matches. Germline CDR1 MDHEN, CDR2 SYDVKM. CDR3 coding DNA: TGTGCCAGCAGTTCCCACAGGGGGCCCAACTATGGCTACACCTTC. It is translated as CASSSHRGPNYGYTF.

V usage is TRBV28 and J usage is TRBJ1-1; D uncertain. The germline V gene encodes CDR1 MDHEN and CDR2 SYDVKM. Trimming pared 6 bases from V and 7 bases from J, leaving 15 bases between. This CDR3 is built from 13 residues. The CDR3 DNA sequence: TGTGCCAGCAGCCAATCAAGACATATTGAAGCTTTCTTT. Translating it yields CASSQSRHIEAFF.

For the CDR3, the DNA is TGTGCCAGCAGCCACTTAGCTAGCTCCTACAATGAGCAGTTCTTC. Its protein is CASSHLASSYNEQFF. The J gene is TRBJ2-1, the V gene TRBV7-9; D gene uncertain. V lost 5 bases, J lost 0 bases, and 11 bases lay in between. Germline V gives CDR1 SEHNR, CDR2 FQNEAQ (reference sequence). The CDR3 is 15 residues long.

This rearrangement joins TRBV9 to TRBJ2-1; D is ambiguous. The CDR3 is 12 amino acids. The germline V gene has CDR1 SGDLS and CDR2 YYNGEE. V was trimmed by 7 bases and J by 8 bases, leaving 13 bases between them. CDR3 sequence reads: CASSRTRYEQFF. As DNA, the CDR3 is TGTGCCAGCTCCCGTACGCGGTATGAGCAGTTCTTC.

The chain carries TRBV6-5 and TRBJ2-1; the match to TRBD2 covers 9 bases. The CDR3 runs to 14 residues. Looked up from germline, CDR1 is MNHEY and CDR2 is SVGAGI. V shed 4 bases and J 12 bases; nucleotides not matched to a gene: 10. CDR3 residues: CASSSAGGQVVQFF. The CDR3 DNA reads TGTGCCAGCAGTTCGGCGGGGGGGCAAGTTGTGCAGTTCTTC.

V gene TRBV6-1 combines with J gene TRBJ2-7; TRBD2 matches at 14 bases. The germline V gene has CDR1 MNHNS and CDR2 SASEGT. The CDR3 runs to 14 residues. V was clipped by 8 bases and J by 4 bases; unmatched bases: 4. CDR3 region: CASLTSGGGYEQYF. The CDR3 DNA reads TGTGCCAGCCTGACTAGCGGGGGGGGATACGAGCAGTACTTC.

V is TRBV5-1 and J is TRBJ2-3, with TRBD1 matching over 12 bases. The CDR3 length is 16 residues. V shed 3 bases and J 5 bases; nucleotides not matched to a gene: 7. Germline-derived CDR1 and CDR2 are SGHRS and YFSETQ. The CDR3 region is CASSSPGQGAQDTQYF. CDR3 in DNA: TGCGCCAGCAGCTCCCCGGGACAGGGGGCCCAAGATACGCAGTATTTT.